The present entry profiles one T cell receptor beta chain with its context. The antigen is not known. The data derive from a study of PD-L1 blockade in urothelial cancer. Regarding the study as a whole: Durable benefit accompanied greater 3-week expansion of tumor-associated blood clones.

The J segment lost 3 bases and the V segment lost 5 bases, leaving 8 bases of the junction unmatched. This CDR3 spans 15 amino acids. Germline CDR1 MDHEN, CDR2 SYDVKM. Using immunoSEQ multiplex PCR, the repertoire was profiled, and TCRdb retains in-frame clones only, with some absent. The sample records fewer than 90,000 clones, around 93% being singletons. Documented time point: peripheral blood 6 weeks after treatment start. Each patient supplied 1 to 8 pretreatment and on-treatment samples. The clonotype originates from a woman older than 75 with urothelial cancer. J is TRBJ2-3 and V is TRBV28; 7 positions match TRBD2. The input for sequencing was PBMCs, taken around atezolizumab (anti-PD-L1) treatment. CDR3 in amino acids: CASSLLRENTDTQYF. DNA for the CDR3: TGTGCCAGCAGTCTGCTGCGGGAGAATACAGATACGCAGTATTTT.